These 7 T cell receptor beta chains share one sample of origin, sequenced in a study of cytomegalovirus exposure and HLA in healthy donors. PCR employed 60 Vbeta and 13 Jbeta primers. Clones were sequenced by immunoSEQ multiplex PCR, and TCRdb holds only the in-frame ones, with some missing. The sample yields tens of thousands of clones, around 8% seen once. Source material: PBMCs. Receptors originate from a man aged 50-60 years in good health and CMV-seronegative.

In its sample, this clone was seen a few times. The chain joins TRBV7-2 to TRBJ2-1; no firm D call. This CDR3 is built from 11 residues. Germline lookup yields CDR1 SGHTA and CDR2 FQGNSA. Trimming cost V 5 bases and J 7 bases, with 6 bases left between them. CDR3 amino acids: CASSPANEQFF. In nucleotides, the CDR3 is TGTGCCAGCAGCCCAGCGAATGAGCAGTTCTTC.

This clone was detected a few times. The CDR3 bases are TGTGCCAGCAGTGACTCAGGGGACACCGGGGAGCTGTTTTTT. It yields the protein CASSDSGDTGELFF. The chain joins TRBV6-4 to TRBJ2-2; D possibly corresponds to TRBD1 (5 bases). The CDR3 is 14 residues long. Germline V gene sequence: CDR1 MRHNA, CDR2 SNTAGT. V lost 0 bases, J lost 3 bases, and 5 bases lay in between.

V gene TRBV6-1 combines with J gene TRBJ1-2; the D is unclear. CDR1 and CDR2 from the germline V gene are MNHNS and SASEGT. Trimming took 3 bases from V and 7 from J, leaving 9 bases between them. This CDR3 has 12 amino acids. The CDR3 is CASSEQASGYTF. Here the CDR3 DNA reads TGTGCCAGCAGTGAGCAAGCGAGTGGCTACACCTTC.

V usage is TRBV28 and J usage is TRBJ1-3; D perhaps matches TRBD1 (5 bases). CDR1 and CDR2 (germline): MDHEN, SYDVKM. Trimming took 5 bases from V and 5 from J, leaving 13 bases between them. The CDR3 sequence is 14 residues long. The CDR3 sequence is CASSNVMGRNTIYF. The CDR3 nucleotides are TGTGCCAGCAGTAACGTGATGGGGCGAAACACCATATATTTT. Supplemented by reference TRBV28 and TRBJ1-3, the full variable domain reads DVKVTQSSRYLVKRTGEKVFLECVQDMDHENMFWYRQDPGLGLRLIYFSYDVKMKEKGDIPEGYSVSREKKERFSLILESASTNQTSMYLCASSNVMGRNTIYFGEGSWLTVV.

The chain uses TRBV25-1 and TRBJ2-1; a possible D gene is TRBD1 (5 bases). The germline CDR1 and CDR2 sequences are MGHDK and SYGVNS. Trimming took off 2 bases at V and 1 base at J, with 12 bases between the two ends. The CDR3 extends over 16 amino acids. Here the CDR3 DNA reads TGTGCCAGCAGTGAAATGGGAAGGGGATCCTACAATGAGCAGTTCTTC. Translation: CASSEMGRGSYNEQFF. The whole variable domain, filled in from reference TRBV25-1 and TRBJ2-1, reads EADIYQTPRYLVIGTGKKITLECSQTMGHDKMYWYQQDPGMELHLIHYSYGVNSTEKGDLSSESTVSRIRTEHFPLTLESARPSHTSQYLCASSEMGRGSYNEQFFGPGTRLTVL.

The rearrangement links TRBV7-9 to TRBJ2-5, with 11 bases identical to TRBD2. Germline CDR1 reads SEHNR; CDR2 reads FQNEAQ (reference sequence). The CDR3 consists of 14 residues. The ends lost 6 bases at V and 4 bases at J; junction bases unmatched: 4. This CDR3 is CASSSGGVGETQYF. In DNA, the CDR3 is TGTGCCAGCAGTAGCGGGGGGGTAGGAGAGACCCAGTACTTC.

Only a few counts were recorded for this clone. V gene TRBV5-4 combines with J gene TRBJ2-2, with D possibly matching TRBD1 (5 bases). The CDR3 consists of 16 residues. Trimming took off 5 bases at V and 5 bases at J, with 19 bases between the two ends. Germline V gene sequence: CDR1 SGHNT, CDR2 YYREEE (reference sequence). CDR3 DNA sequence: TGTGCCAGCAGATCTAAGGGCCAGGGTGAGACCGGGGAGCTGTTTTTT. It translates to CASRSKGQGETGELFF.